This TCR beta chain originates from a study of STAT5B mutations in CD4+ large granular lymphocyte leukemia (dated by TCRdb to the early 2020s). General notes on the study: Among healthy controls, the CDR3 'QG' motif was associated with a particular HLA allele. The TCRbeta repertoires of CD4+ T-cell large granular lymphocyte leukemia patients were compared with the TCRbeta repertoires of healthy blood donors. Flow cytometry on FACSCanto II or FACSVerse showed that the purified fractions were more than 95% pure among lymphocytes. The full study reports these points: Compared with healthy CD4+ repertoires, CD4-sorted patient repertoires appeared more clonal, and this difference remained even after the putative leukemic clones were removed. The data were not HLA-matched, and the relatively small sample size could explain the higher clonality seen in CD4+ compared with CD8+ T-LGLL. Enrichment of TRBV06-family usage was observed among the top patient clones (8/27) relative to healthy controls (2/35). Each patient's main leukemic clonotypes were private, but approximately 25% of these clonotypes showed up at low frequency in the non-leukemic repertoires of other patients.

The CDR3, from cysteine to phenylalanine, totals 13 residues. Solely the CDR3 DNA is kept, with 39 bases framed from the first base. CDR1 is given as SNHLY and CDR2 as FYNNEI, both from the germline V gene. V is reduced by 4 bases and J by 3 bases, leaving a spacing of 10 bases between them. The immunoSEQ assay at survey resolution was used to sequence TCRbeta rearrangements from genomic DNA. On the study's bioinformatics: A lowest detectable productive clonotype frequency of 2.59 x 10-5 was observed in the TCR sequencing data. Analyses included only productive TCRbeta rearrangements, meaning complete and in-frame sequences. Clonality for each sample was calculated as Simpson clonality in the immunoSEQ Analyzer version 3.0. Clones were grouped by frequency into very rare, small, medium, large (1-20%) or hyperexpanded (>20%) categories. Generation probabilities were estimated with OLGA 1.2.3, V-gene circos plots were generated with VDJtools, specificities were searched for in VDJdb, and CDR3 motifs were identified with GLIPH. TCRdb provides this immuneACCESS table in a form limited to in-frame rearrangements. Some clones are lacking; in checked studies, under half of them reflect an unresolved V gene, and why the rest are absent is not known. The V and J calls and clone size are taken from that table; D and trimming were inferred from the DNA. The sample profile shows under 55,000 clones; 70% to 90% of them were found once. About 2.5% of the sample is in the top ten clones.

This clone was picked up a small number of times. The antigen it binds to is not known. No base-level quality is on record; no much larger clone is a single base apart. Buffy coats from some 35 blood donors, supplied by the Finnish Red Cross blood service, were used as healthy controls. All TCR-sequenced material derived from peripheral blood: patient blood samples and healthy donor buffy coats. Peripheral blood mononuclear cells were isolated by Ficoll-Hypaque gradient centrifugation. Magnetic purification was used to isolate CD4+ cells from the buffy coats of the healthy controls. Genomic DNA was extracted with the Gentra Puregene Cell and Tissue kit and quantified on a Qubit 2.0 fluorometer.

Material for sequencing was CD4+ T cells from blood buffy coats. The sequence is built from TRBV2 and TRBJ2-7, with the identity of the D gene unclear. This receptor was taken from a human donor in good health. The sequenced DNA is TGTGCCAGCAGTGGGCGGACGATCTACGAGCAGTACTTC. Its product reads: CASSGRTIYEQYF.